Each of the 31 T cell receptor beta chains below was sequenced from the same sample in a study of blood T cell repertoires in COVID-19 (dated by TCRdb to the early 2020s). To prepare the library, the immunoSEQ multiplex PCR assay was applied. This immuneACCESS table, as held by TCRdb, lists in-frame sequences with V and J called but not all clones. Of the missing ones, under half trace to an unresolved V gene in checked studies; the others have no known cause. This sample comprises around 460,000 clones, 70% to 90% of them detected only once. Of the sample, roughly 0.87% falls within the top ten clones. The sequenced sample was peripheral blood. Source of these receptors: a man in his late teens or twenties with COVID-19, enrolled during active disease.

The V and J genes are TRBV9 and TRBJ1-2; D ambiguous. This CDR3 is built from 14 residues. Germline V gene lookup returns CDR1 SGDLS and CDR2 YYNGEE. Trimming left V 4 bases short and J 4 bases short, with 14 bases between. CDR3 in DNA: TGTGCCAGCAGCTCCCGAACTTTCTCCTATGGCTACACCTTC. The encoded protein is CASSSRTFSYGYTF.

Written as DNA, the CDR3 is TGTGCCAGCGACAGCATTCGGGTCGGGGAGCTGTTTTTT. This codes for CASDSIRVGELFF. The chain joins TRBV6-5 to TRBJ2-2, with a possible D match to TRBD1 (5 bases). Germline V gene lookup returns CDR1 MNHEY and CDR2 SVGAGI. The CDR3 has 13 residues. V dropped 8 bases and J dropped 7 bases, with 14 bases sitting between them.

CDR3 nucleotides: TGTGCCAGTATCGAAGGGCACCCGGAAGGGGCAGATACGCAGTATTTT. It encodes CASIEGHPEGADTQYF. V gene TRBV21-1 combines with J gene TRBJ2-3; no DNA check was done on the table's D call, TRBD1. TRBV21-1 is termed a pseudogene. The CDR3 consists of 16 residues.

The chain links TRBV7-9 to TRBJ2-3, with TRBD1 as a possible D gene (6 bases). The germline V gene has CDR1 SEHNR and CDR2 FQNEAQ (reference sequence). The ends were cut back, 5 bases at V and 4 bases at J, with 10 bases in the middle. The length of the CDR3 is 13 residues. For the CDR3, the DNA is TGTGCCAGCAGCGCCGAGGGGGCAGATACGCAGTATTTT. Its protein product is CASSAEGADTQYF.

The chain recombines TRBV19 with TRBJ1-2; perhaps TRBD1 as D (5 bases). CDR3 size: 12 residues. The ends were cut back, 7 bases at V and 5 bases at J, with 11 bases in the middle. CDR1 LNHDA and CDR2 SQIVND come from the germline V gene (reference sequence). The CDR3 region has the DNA TGTGCCAGTACCACAGGCCTATATGGCTACACCTTC. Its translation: CASTTGLYGYTF.

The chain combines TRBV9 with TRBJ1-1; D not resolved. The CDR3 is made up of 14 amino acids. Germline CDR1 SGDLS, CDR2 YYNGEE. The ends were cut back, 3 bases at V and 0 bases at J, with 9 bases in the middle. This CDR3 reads CASSAQTLNTEAFF. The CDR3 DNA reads TGTGCCAGCAGCGCCCAGACACTGAACACTGAAGCTTTCTTT.

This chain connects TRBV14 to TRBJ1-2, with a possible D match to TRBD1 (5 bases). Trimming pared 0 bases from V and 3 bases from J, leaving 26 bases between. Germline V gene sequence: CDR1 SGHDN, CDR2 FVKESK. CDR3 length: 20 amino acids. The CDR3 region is CASSQDSPIPRGFEDYGYTF. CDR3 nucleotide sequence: TGTGCCAGCAGCCAAGATTCTCCTATTCCCCGGGGGTTTGAGGACTATGGCTACACCTTC. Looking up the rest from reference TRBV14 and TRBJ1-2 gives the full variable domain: EAGVTQFPSHSVIEKGQTVTLRCDPISGHDNLYWYRRVMGKEIKFLLHFVKESKQDESGMPNNRFLAERTGGTYSTLKVQPAELEDSGVYFCASSQDSPIPRGFEDYGYTFGSGTRLTVV.

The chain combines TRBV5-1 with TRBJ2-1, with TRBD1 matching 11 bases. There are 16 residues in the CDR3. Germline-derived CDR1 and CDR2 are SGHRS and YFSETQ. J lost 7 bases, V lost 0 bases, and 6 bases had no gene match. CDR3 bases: TGCGCCAGCAGCTTGGTTGGGACAGGGGGGGATAATGAGCAGTTCTTC. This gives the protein CASSLVGTGGDNEQFF.

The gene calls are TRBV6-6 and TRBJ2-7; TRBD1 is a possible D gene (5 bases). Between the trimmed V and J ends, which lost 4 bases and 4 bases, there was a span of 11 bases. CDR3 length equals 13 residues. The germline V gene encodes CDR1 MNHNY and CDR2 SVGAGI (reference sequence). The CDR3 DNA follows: TGTGCCAGCAGTTCACAGGTCCCTTACGAGCAGTACTTC. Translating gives CASSSQVPYEQYF.

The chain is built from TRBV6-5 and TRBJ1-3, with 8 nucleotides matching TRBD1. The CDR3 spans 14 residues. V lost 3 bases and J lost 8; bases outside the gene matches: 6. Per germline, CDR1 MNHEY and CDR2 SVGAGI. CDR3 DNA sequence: TGTGCCAGCAGTTATCTGGACAGGGCGGACACCATATATTTT. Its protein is CASSYLDRADTIYF.

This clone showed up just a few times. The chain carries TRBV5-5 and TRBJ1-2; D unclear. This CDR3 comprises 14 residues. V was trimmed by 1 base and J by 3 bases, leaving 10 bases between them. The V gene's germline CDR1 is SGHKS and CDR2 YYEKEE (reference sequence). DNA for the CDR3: TGTGCCAGCAGCTTGCGCCGGGTTGACTATGGCTACACCTTC. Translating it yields CASSLRRVDYGYTF. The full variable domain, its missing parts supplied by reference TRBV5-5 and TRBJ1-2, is DAGVTQSPTHLIKTRGQQVTLRCSPISGHKSVSWYQQVLGQGPQFIFQYYEKEERGRGNFPDRFSARQFPNYSSELNVNALLLGDSALYLCASSLRRVDYGYTFGSGTRLTVV.

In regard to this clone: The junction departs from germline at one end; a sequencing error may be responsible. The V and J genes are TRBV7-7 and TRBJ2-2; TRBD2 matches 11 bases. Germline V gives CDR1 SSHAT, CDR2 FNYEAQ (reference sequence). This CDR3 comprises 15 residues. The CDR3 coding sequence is TGTGCTAGCAGTCCTACTAGCGGGAGTGGCGGGGAGCTGTTTTTT. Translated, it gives CASSPTSGSGGELFF. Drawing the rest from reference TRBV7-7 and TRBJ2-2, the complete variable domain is GAGVSQSPRYKVTKRGQDVTLRCDPISSHATLYWYQQALGQGPEFLTYFNYEAQPDKSGLPSDRFSAERPEGSISTLTIQRTEQRDSAMYRCASSPTSGSGGELFFGEGSRLTVL.

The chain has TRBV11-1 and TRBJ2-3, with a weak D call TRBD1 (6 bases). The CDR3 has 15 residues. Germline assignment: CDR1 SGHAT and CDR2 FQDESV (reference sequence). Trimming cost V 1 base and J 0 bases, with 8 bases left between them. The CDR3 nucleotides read TGTGCCAGCAGCTTAGGGACAGTTAGCACAGATACGCAGTATTTT. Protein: CASSLGTVSTDTQYF.

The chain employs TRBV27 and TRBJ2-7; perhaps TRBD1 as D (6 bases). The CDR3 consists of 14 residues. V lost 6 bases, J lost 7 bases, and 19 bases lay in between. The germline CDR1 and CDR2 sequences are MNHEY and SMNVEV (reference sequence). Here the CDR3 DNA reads TGTGCCAGCAGCTTTCTCGGGACACTCAAGGAGCAGTACTTC. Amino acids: CASSFLGTLKEQYF.

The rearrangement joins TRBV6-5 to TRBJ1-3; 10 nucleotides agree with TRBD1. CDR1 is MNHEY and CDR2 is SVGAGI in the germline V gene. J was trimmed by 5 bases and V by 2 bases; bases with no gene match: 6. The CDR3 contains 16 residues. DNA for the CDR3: TGTGCCAGCAGTTACCTGGGACAGGGGAGGAGAAACACCATATATTTT. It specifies CASSYLGQGRRNTIYF.

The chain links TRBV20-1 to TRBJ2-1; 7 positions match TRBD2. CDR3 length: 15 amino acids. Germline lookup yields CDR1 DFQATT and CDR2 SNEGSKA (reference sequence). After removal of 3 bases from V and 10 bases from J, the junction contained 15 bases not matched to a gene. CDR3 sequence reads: CSASRAGPGPWEQFF. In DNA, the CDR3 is TGCAGTGCTAGTAGAGCGGGGCCCGGACCTTGGGAGCAGTTCTTC.

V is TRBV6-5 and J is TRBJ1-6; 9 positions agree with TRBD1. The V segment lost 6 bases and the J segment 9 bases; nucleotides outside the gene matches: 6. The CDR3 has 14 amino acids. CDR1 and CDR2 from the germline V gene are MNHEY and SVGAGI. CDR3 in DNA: TGTGCCAGCAGACCCGGGACAGGGTTTTCACCCCTCCACTTT. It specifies CASRPGTGFSPLHF.

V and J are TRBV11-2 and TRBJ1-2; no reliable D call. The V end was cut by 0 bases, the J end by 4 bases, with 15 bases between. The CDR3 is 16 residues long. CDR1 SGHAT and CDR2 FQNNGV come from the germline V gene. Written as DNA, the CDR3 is TGTGCCAGCAGCTTAGATTACCCGCCCCAGGTCTATGGCTACACCTTC. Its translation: CASSLDYPPQVYGYTF.

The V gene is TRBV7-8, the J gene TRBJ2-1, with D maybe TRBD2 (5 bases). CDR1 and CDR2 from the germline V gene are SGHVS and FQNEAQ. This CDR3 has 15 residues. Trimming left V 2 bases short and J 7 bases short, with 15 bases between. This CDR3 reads CASSLTGNLGNEQFF. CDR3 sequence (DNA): TGTGCCAGCAGCTTAACCGGGAATCTAGGAAATGAGCAGTTCTTC.

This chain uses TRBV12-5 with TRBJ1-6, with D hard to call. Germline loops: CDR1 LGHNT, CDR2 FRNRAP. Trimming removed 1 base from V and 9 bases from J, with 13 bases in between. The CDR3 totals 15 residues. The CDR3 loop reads CASGLGTQQFSPLHF. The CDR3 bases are TGTGCTAGTGGTTTGGGAACCCAACAGTTTTCACCCCTCCACTTT.

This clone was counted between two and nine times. DNA for the CDR3: TGTGCCAGTAGTAAGAGGGGGACTGAAGCTTTCTTT. Its translation is CASSKRGTEAFF. The rearrangement uses TRBV19 and TRBJ1-1; D might be TRBD1 (6 bases). V lost 4 bases, J lost 5 bases, and 8 bases lay in between. Germline loops: CDR1 LNHDA, CDR2 SQIVND (reference sequence). This CDR3 is 12 amino acids long.

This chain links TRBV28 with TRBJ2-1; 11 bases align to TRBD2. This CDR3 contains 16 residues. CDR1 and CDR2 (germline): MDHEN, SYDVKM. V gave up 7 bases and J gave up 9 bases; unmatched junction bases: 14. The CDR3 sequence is CASNFLSGRDGSEQFF. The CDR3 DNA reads TGTGCCAGCAACTTTCTTAGCGGGAGGGACGGGAGTGAGCAGTTCTTC.

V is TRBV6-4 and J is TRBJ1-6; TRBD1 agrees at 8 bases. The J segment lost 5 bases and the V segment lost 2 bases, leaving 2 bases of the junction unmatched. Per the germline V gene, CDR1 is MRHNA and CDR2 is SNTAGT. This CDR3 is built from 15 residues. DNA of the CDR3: TGTGCCAGCAGTGACCAGACAGGGGATAATTCACCCCTCCACTTT. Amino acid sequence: CASSDQTGDNSPLHF.

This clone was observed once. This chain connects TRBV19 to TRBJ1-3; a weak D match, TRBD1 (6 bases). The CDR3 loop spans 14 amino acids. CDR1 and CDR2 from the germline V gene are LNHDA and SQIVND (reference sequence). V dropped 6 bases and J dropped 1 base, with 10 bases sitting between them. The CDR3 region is CASSYRESGNTIYF. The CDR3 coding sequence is TGTGCCAGTAGCTACAGGGAATCTGGAAACACCATATATTTT.

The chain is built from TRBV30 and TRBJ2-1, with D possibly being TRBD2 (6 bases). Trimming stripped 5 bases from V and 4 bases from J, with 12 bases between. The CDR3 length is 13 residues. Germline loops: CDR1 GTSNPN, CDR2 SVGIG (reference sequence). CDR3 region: CAWLAQLYNEQFF. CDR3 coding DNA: TGTGCCTGGCTAGCGCAACTTTACAATGAGCAGTTCTTC.

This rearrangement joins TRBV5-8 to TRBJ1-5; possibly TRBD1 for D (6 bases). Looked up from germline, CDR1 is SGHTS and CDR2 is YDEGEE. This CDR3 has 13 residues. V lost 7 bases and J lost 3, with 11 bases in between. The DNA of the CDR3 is TGTGCCAGCGGCCGGGACACCAATCAGCCCCAGCATTTT. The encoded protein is CASGRDTNQPQHF.

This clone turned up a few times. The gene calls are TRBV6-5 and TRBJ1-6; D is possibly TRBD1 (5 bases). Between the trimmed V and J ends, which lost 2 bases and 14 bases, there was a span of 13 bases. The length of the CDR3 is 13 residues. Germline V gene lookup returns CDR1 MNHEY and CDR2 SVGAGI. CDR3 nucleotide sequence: TGTGCCAGCAGTTACAGGGGTATTCCATCCCTCCACTTT. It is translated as CASSYRGIPSLHF.

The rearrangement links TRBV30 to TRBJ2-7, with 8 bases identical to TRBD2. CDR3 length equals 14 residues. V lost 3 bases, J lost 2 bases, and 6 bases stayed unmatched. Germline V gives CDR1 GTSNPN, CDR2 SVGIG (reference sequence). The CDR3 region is CAWRQLAATYEQYF. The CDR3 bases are TGTGCCTGGAGACAACTAGCGGCGACCTACGAGCAGTACTTC.

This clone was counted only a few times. The CDR3 loop is CAWSAGPRGVGNQPQHF. The CDR3 bases are TGTGCCTGGAGCGCCGGGCCCAGGGGTGTGGGCAATCAGCCCCAGCATTTT. The rearrangement links TRBV30 to TRBJ1-5, with D possibly TRBD1 on 6 matching bases. Germline assignment: CDR1 GTSNPN and CDR2 SVGIG (reference sequence). CDR3 length equals 17 residues. Trimming took 3 bases from V and 2 from J, leaving 20 bases between them.

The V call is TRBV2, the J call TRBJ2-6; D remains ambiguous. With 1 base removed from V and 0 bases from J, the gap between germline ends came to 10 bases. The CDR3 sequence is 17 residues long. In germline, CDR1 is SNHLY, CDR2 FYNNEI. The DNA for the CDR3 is TGTGCCAGCAGTGAAGATGCCCGGGTCTCTGGGGCCAACGTCCTGACTTTC. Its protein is CASSEDARVSGANVLTF.

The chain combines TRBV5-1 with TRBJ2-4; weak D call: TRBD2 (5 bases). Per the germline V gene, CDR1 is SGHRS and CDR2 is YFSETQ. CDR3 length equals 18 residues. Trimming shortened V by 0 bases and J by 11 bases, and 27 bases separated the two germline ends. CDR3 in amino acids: CASSLAPLASSAGQVQYF. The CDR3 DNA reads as TGCGCCAGCAGCTTGGCCCCTCTGGCTAGCAGCGCGGGCCAGGTTCAGTACTTC.